Listed below are T cell receptor beta chains from one sample, sequenced in a study of tumor-infiltrating lymphocytes in primary liver carcinoma. One entry per CDR3 protein, called by TCRdb with MiXCR from the multiplex PCR reads. The repertoire holds some 50,000 distinct CDR3 sequences, with 71% as singletons. The sample consisted of liver tumor tissue from sampling region 5. These receptors were taken from a man in his forties with primary liver carcinoma and hepatitis B virus infection. Both conserved end residues are part of each CDR3. The order of the fields is D gene, V gene, clone size, J gene, CDR3 protein, CDR3 DNA. D genes are given only for firm matches. Clone size is stated in some rows and not others, as once, few, many or a class when expanded.

D: TRBD1
V: TRBV11-2
size: -
J: TRBJ1-1
CDR3: CASSLGGTGNAFF
DNA: TGTGCCAGCAGCTTGGGGGGGACAGGGAATGCTTTCTTT

D: -
V: TRBV7-3
size: few
J: TRBJ2-3
CDR3: CASSLGPAGQDTQYF
DNA: TGTGCCAGCAGCTTAGGTCCAGCGGGCCAAGATACGCAGTATTTT

D: -
V: TRBV6-5
size: medium-sized
J: TRBJ1-5
CDR3: CASSYDPPWATNQPQHF
DNA: TGTGCCAGCAGTTATGACCCTCCATGGGCCACCAATCAGCCCCAGCATTTT

D: TRBD1
V: TRBV12-3/TRBV12-4
size: -
J: TRBJ1-4
CDR3: CANSLQGAGEELFF
DNA: TGTGCCAACAGTCTTCAGGGGGCGGGCGAAGAACTGTTTTTT

D: -
V: TRBV5-4
size: -
J: TRBJ2-1
CDR3: CASSSDSGSLYNERFF
DNA: TGTGCCAGCAGCTCGGATAGTGGGAGTTTATACAATGAGCGGTTCTTC

D: TRBD1
V: TRBV2
size: -
J: TRBJ1-2
CDR3: CASRPTGGSGYTF
DNA: TGTGCCAGCAGACCAACAGGGGGAAGTGGCTACACCTTC

D: -
V: TRBV24-1
size: many
J: TRBJ1-1
CDR3: CATSDSQNTEAFF
DNA: TGTGCCACCAGTGATAGTCAGAACACTGAAGCTTTCTTT

D: -
V: TRBV10-3
size: few
J: TRBJ1-1
CDR3: CTISDTSGGWERAFF
DNA: TGTACCATCAGTGATACCTCGGGCGGGTGGGAGAGAGCTTTCTTT

D: -
V: TRBV11-2
size: -
J: TRBJ2-1
CDR3: CASSLSHRGPVEQVRSYNERFF
DNA: TGTGCCAGCAGCCTCTCCCACCGGGGTCCCGTGGAACAGGTTCGCTCCTACAATGAGCGGTTCTTC

D: -
V: TRBV6-6
size: -
J: TRBJ1-6
CDR3: CARSRTGSSEGNSPLHF
DNA: TGTGCCAGGAGTAGGACGGGTTCCTCGGAAGGGAATTCACCCCTCCACTTT